This T cell receptor (beta chain) was identified during a study of blood T cell repertoires in COVID-19. Turning to the study itself: The analysed material was cDNA or gDNA that came from T cells, B-cell-depleted T cells, or PBMCs.

This CDR3 has 18 amino acids. The V segment lost 0 bases and the J segment 4 bases; nucleotides outside the gene matches: 12. Germline CDR1 reads LNHNV; CDR2 reads YYDKDF (reference sequence). The protocol was immunoSEQ multiplex PCR, while the TCRdb copy is restricted to in-frame clones and leaves out a portion. This table has over 200,000 clones, about 91% appearing once. The sequence derives from a man between 18 and 35 years old with acute COVID-19. Sequencing input: PBMCs or T cells enriched from blood (not recorded which). The genes are TRBV15 and TRBJ2-1; TRBD2 matches at 7 bases. The CDR3 DNA reads TGTGCCACCAGCAGAGATTTCGGGGGAGGGGTGCCATACAATGAGCAGTTCTTC. It is translated as CATSRDFGGGVPYNEQFF.